This T cell receptor beta chain was captured by sequencing in a study of OX40 agonist ivuxolimab in advanced cancers. Overall study findings and caveats: At doses 0.1 to 3.0 mg/kg, CD4+ and CD8+ clones expanded.

Systemic immunosuppression or a history of autoimmune disease excluded patients. Trimming stripped 3 bases from V and 8 bases from J, with 21 bases between. CDR1 SGDLS and CDR2 YYNGEE come from the germline V gene. The CDR3 is 16 residues long. Sequencing used immunoSEQ multiplex PCR; TCRdb keeps in-frame clones, though not all of them. The sample yields 57,000 or so clones, roughly 84% seen once. Remarks on this clone: What it recognizes is unknown.

The chain combines TRBV9 with TRBJ2-1; maybe TRBD2 (5 bases). This TCR was recovered from an adult with an advanced solid tumor such as melanoma, head and neck, liver or kidney cancer. The sequences come from CD4+ or CD8+ T cells sorted from blood, collected in a trial of the OX40 agonist ivuxolimab. This chain's CDR3 is CASSARGSAFFDEQFF. The CDR3 DNA reads as TGTGCCAGCAGCGCCCGCGGGTCAGCCTTTTTCGATGAGCAGTTCTTC.